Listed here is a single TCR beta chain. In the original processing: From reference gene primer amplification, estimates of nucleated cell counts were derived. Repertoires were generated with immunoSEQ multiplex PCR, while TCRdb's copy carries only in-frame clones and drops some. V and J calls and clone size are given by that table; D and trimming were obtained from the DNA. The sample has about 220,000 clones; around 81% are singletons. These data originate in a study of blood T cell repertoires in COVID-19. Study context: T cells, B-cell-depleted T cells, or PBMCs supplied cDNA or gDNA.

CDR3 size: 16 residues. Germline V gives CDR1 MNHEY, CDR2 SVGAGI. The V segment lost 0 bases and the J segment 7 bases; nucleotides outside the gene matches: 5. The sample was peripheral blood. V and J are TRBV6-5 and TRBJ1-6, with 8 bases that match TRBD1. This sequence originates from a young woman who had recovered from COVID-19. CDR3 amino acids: CASSYSAGGTNSPLHF. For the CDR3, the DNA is TGTGCCAGCAGTTACTCGGCAGGGGGCACAAATTCACCCCTCCACTTT.